These 30 T cell receptor beta chains were all obtained from the same sample, sequenced in a study of molecular identifiers for immune sequencing clone quantification. Each CDR3 protein is one row after TCRdb ran MiXCR on the PCR reads. The sample has about half a million distinct CDR3 sequences; about 22% are singletons. The sequencing sample was made of naive CD8+ T cells from blood, with Jurkat cell RNA spiked in. The subset was: FACS-sorted CD8+CD4-CCR7+CD45RA+ naive T cells. These receptor sequences come from a human donor in good health. Some libraries in this study had Jurkat cell RNA spiked in.

The sample holds many counts of this clonotype. This rearrangement joins TRBV29-1 to TRBJ2-7, with 8 positions matching TRBD1. After removal of 0 bases from V and 5 bases from J, the junction contained 6 bases not matched to a gene. Germline V gene sequence: CDR1 SQVTM, CDR2 ANQGSEA. This CDR3 region has 14 residues. The CDR3 DNA sequence: TGCAGCGTTGAAGAATCGGACAGGGCCCACGAGCAGTACTTC. As protein: CSVEESDRAHEQYF.

The table lists this clonotype with many counts. The rearrangement links TRBV4-1 to TRBJ2-1, with 8 bases identical to TRBD1. The trim removed 4 bases at V and 3 bases at J, leaving 5 bases unmatched. The V gene's germline CDR1 is MGHRA and CDR2 YSYEKL. This CDR3 is 15 amino acids long. The CDR3 bases are TGCGCCAGCAGCCCGACGACAGGGGACTACAATGAGCAGTTCTTC. This sequence encodes CASSPTTGDYNEQFF.

This chain uses TRBV28 with TRBJ2-7; D is possibly TRBD2 (6 bases). Germline V lookup: CDR1 MDHEN, CDR2 SYDVKM. Trimming removed 7 bases from V and 4 bases from J, with 23 bases in between. This CDR3 has 16 residues. CDR3 coding DNA: TGTGCCAGCACCAACTCTTATGGACGACTAGGGTACGAGCAGTACTTC. This gives the protein CASTNSYGRLGYEQYF.

This clonotype was detected many times. The V gene is TRBV2, the J gene TRBJ2-3; D is possibly TRBD1 or TRBD2 (5 bases each). This CDR3 is built from 15 residues. Germline CDR1 SNHLY, CDR2 FYNNEI. Trimming removed 7 bases at V and 0 bases at J, with 14 bases between. DNA for the CDR3: TGTGCCAGCATGGGGGTTCCTGCTAGCACAGATACGCAGTATTTT. It specifies CASMGVPASTDTQYF.

A few counts support this clonotype. The chain employs TRBV12-3 or TRBV12-4 and TRBJ2-1; D may be TRBD1 or TRBD2 (5 bases each). This CDR3 has 14 residues. V was trimmed by 3 bases and J by 5 bases, leaving 11 bases between them. The CDR3: CASSFPGTHNEQFF. The CDR3 DNA follows: TGTGCCAGCAGTTTCCCCGGGACGCACAATGAGCAGTTCTTC.

The sample holds one count of this clonotype. The germline gene is not matched at one end of the junction; a read error may be the cause. The J gene is TRBJ1-1, the V gene TRBV29-1, with D unclear. The CDR3 contains 13 residues. Germline lookup yields CDR1 SQVTM and CDR2 ANQGSEA. The CDR3 DNA sequence: TGCAGCGTCAAAGCCCAGGTCGCCACTGAAGCTCTCTTT. Protein product: CSVKAQVATEALF.

This clonotype was counted a few times. This chain uses TRBV4-1 with TRBJ2-3; 10 bases match TRBD1. J was trimmed by 5 bases and V by 2 bases; bases with no gene match: 4. The CDR3 length is 15 residues. Germline V gives CDR1 MGHRA, CDR2 YSYEKL. Written as DNA, the CDR3 is TGCGCCAGCAGCCAATGGGACAGGGGTAGAGATACGCAGTATTTT. Translating it yields CASSQWDRGRDTQYF.

This clonotype has only one observation. This chain joins TRBV27 and TRBJ2-3; D perhaps matches TRBD2 (5 bases). The V gene lost 7 bases and the J gene lost 2 bases, with 19 bases spanning the gap. The CDR3 length is 16 residues. Germline V lookup: CDR1 MNHEY, CDR2 SMNVEV (reference sequence). CDR3 protein: CASTPIGERNTDTQYF. CDR3 in DNA: TGTGCCAGCACCCCGATCGGGGAGAGGAACACAGATACGCAGTATTTT.

The chain has TRBV12-3 or TRBV12-4 and TRBJ2-4; D is unresolved. CDR3 length: 14 residues. The V gene lost 6 bases and the J gene lost 0 bases, with 9 bases spanning the gap. The CDR3 nucleotides are TGTGCCAGCAGCTCGGCGATAGCCAAAAACATTCAGTACTTC. It yields the protein CASSSAIAKNIQYF.

Note on this clonotype: Just one base apart from a much larger clone, this may be a read error. The rearrangement links TRBV4-1 to TRBJ1-1; D remains unclear. The V gene lost 4 bases and the J gene lost 0 bases, with 15 bases spanning the gap. The CDR3 consists of 16 residues. Germline-derived CDR1 and CDR2 are MGHRA and YSYEKL. CDR3 residues: CASSRIPNSMNTEAFF. The CDR3 coding sequence is TGCGCCAGCAGCCGTATCCCTAACAGTATGAACACTGAAGCTTTCTTT.

Comment on this clonotype: An end of the junction differs from the germline gene, which may be a read error. The chain has TRBV4-1 and TRBJ1-1; D is perhaps TRBD1 (5 bases). This CDR3 has 14 amino acids. The germline V gene encodes CDR1 MGHRA and CDR2 YSYEKL. CDR3 region: CASSQWGSGTGAFF. CDR3 bases: TGCGCCAGCAGCCAATGGGGGTCGGGTACTGGAGCTTTCTTT.

This clonotype was observed at least ten times. V usage is TRBV6-2 or TRBV6-3 and J usage is TRBJ2-1, with 11 bases aligning to TRBD1. Per germline, CDR1 MNHEY and CDR2 SVGEGT. The V segment lost 6 bases and the J segment 10 bases; nucleotides outside the gene matches: 5. The CDR3 has 13 residues. This CDR3 reads CASRWDRGDEQFF. The CDR3 DNA reads TGTGCCAGCAGGTGGGACAGGGGGGACGAGCAGTTCTTC.

This clonotype was seen ten or more times. V is TRBV6-2 or TRBV6-3 and J is TRBJ1-1; D ambiguous. The CDR3 spans 15 residues. Germline CDR1 MNHEY, CDR2 SVGEGT. The germline V and J ends were trimmed by 5 bases and 0 bases, with 13 bases remaining between them. The CDR3 spells CASSRASDLNTEAFF. The CDR3 DNA reads TGTGCCAGCAGTCGAGCCAGTGATCTGAACACTGAAGCTTTCTTT.

This clonotype was detected only a few times. The chain carries TRBV6-5 and TRBJ2-7; D may match TRBD1 or TRBD2 (5 bases each). Per the germline V gene, CDR1 is MNHEY and CDR2 is SVGAGI. This CDR3 is 16 amino acids long. V lost 2 bases, J lost 5 bases, and 19 bases lay in between. DNA for the CDR3: TGTGCCAGCAGTTACACTCCTGGGACGCCGAACCACGAGCAGTACTTC. Encoded protein: CASSYTPGTPNHEQYF.

At least ten counts were recorded for this clonotype. The chain has TRBV5-1 and TRBJ2-3, with D unclear. Per the germline V gene, CDR1 is SGHRS and CDR2 is YFSETQ. V was shortened by 2 bases and J by 0 bases, with 7 bases between the two germline ends. The CDR3 extends over 14 amino acids. The CDR3 DNA reads as TGCGCCAGCAGCTTTGTCTCTAGCACAGATACGCAGTATTTT. Protein product: CASSFVSSTDTQYF.

This clonotype was seen a handful of times. V usage is TRBV19 and J usage is TRBJ2-7, with TRBD1 matching 8 bases. V gave up 2 bases and J gave up 3 bases; unmatched junction bases: 6. There are 15 residues in the CDR3. Germline CDR1 and CDR2: LNHDA and SQIVND (reference sequence). Written as DNA, the CDR3 is TGTGCCAGTAGTATACAGGACAGGGCCCACTACGAGCAGTACTTC. Translation gives CASSIQDRAHYEQYF.

This chain connects TRBV10-3 to TRBJ2-1; TRBD2 aligns across 7 bases. The V and J ends lost 3 bases and 7 bases, in that order; junction bases with no gene match: 15. Per germline, CDR1 ENHRY and CDR2 SYGVKD. The CDR3 totals 17 residues. For the CDR3, the DNA is TGTGCCATCAGTGATACCGTACTGGCGGGAGTTGGGAATGAGCAGTTCTTC. This translates into CAISDTVLAGVGNEQFF.

The chain has TRBV7-9 and TRBJ2-1, with D uncertain. V lost 4 bases and J 4 bases, leaving 11 bases between the germline ends. Germline V lookup: CDR1 SEHNR, CDR2 FQNEAQ (reference sequence). The length of the CDR3 is 14 residues. The CDR3 sequence is CASSSIDAYNEQFF. The CDR3 nucleotides read TGTGCCAGCAGCTCCATCGACGCTTACAATGAGCAGTTCTTC. Drawing the rest from reference TRBV7-9 and TRBJ2-1, the complete variable domain is DTGVSQNPRHKITKRGQNVTFRCDPISEHNRLYWYRQTLGQGPEFLTYFQNEAQLEKSRLLSDRFSAERPKGSFSTLEIQRTEQGDSAMYLCASSSIDAYNEQFFGPGTRLTVL.

This clonotype was seen at least ten times. V gene TRBV10-3 combines with J gene TRBJ2-7; D ambiguous. Germline CDR1 reads ENHRY; CDR2 reads SYGVKD. V was clipped by 8 bases and J by 5 bases, with 10 bases between them. This CDR3 has 11 residues. The DNA for the CDR3 is TGTGCCATCGGGTCGGCGGACGAGCAGTACTTC. This codes for CAIGSADEQYF.

This clonotype was counted at least ten times. This chain connects TRBV7-9 to TRBJ2-1; maybe TRBD2 (5 bases). The CDR3 spans 14 residues. The germline V and J ends were trimmed by 5 bases and 8 bases, with 16 bases remaining between them. Germline loops: CDR1 SEHNR, CDR2 FQNEAQ (reference sequence). The CDR3 nucleotides are TGTGCCAGCAGCCCCCCGAGGCCCGGGGATGAGCAGTTCTTC. Its translation: CASSPPRPGDEQFF.

The gene calls are TRBV5-6 and TRBJ1-2, with 7 bases aligning to TRBD1. The CDR3 length is 14 residues. The germline V gene encodes CDR1 SGHDT and CDR2 YYEEEE. V shed 2 bases and J 8 bases; nucleotides not matched to a gene: 9. CDR3 nucleotide sequence: TGTGCCAGCAGCTTTGGAACAGGGGCGGGCGGCTACACCTTC. Translating gives CASSFGTGAGGYTF.

This clonotype has a handful of counts. Being one base from a much bigger clone, this may be a read error. V gene TRBV3-1 combines with J gene TRBJ1-2; the D is unclear. This CDR3 region has 15 residues. CDR1 is LGHDT and CDR2 is YNNKEL in the germline V gene (reference sequence). V gave up 4 bases and J gave up 4 bases, with 16 bases separating them. This chain's CDR3 is CASSPEIGNSYGYTF. The CDR3 bases are TGTGCCAGCAGCCCGGAGATAGGGAACTCCTATGGCTACACCTTC.

This clonotype was seen a handful of times. The chain couples TRBV29-1 to TRBJ2-7; D is perhaps TRBD2 (5 bases). The germline V and J ends were trimmed by 4 bases and 3 bases, with 10 bases remaining between them. From germline, CDR1 is SQVTM and CDR2 ANQGSEA. The CDR3 extends over 12 amino acids. CDR3 bases: TGCAGCGTTGTGGGAGAGAACTACGAGCAGTACTTC. It codes for CSVVGENYEQYF.

There are a few counts of this clonotype. This sequence joins TRBV7-9 and TRBJ2-1; D uncertain. Trimming shortened V by 0 bases and J by 10 bases, and 10 bases separated the two germline ends. The CDR3 runs 13 residues. Germline CDR1 and CDR2: SEHNR and FQNEAQ (reference sequence). CDR3 sequence: CASSLANSDEQFF. The CDR3 DNA follows: TGTGCCAGCAGCTTAGCCAATTCAGACGAGCAGTTCTTC.

This clonotype was counted a single time. A much larger clonotype is one base distant, so this may be a read error. The chain links TRBV14 to TRBJ2-5; D uncertain. Trimming pared 0 bases from V and 4 bases from J, leaving 15 bases between. CDR3 size: 16 residues. Germline CDR1 and CDR2: SGHDN and FVKESK. The CDR3 coding sequence is TGTGCCAGCAGCCAAGATCCCTACGAGAGGCGAGAGACCCAGTACTTC. Encoded protein: CASSQDPYERRETQYF.

The V and J genes are TRBV7-8 and TRBJ1-6; 8 bases fit TRBD1. The germline V gene encodes CDR1 SGHVS and CDR2 FQNEAQ. V shed 4 bases, J shed 3 bases, and the junction held 11 bases outside the gene matches. This CDR3 has 18 residues. The CDR3 is CASSSERTGLDYNSPLHF. CDR3 DNA: TGTGCCAGCAGCTCTGAGCGGACAGGGTTAGACTATAATTCACCCCTCCACTTT. The variable domain in full, with the rest retrieved from reference TRBV7-8 and TRBJ1-6, is GAGVSQSPRYKVAKRGQDVALRCDPISGHVSLFWYQQALGQGPEFLTYFQNEAQLDKSGLPSDRFFAERPEGSVSTLKIQRTQQEDSAVYLCASSSERTGLDYNSPLHFGNGTRLTVT.

This clonotype was observed at least ten times. The chain joins TRBV5-5 to TRBJ2-7, with TRBD1 matching over 8 bases. Germline CDR1 reads SGHKS; CDR2 reads YYEKEE (reference sequence). Trimming removed 6 bases from V and 9 bases from J; junction bases left unmatched: 8. This CDR3 is built from 12 residues. In DNA, the CDR3 is TGTGCCAGCACTATGACAGGGGCGGTGCAGTACTTC. Protein product: CASTMTGAVQYF.

In its sample, this clonotype was seen many times. This rearrangement joins TRBV5-6 to TRBJ2-5; D uncertain. CDR1 and CDR2 (germline): SGHDT, YYEEEE. The CDR3 loop spans 13 amino acids. V lost 0 bases and J lost 3, with 6 bases in between. CDR3 coding DNA: TGTGCCAGCAGCTTGGGGGCAGAAGAGACCCAGTACTTC. This sequence encodes CASSLGAEETQYF.

This clonotype was found many times. DNA for the CDR3: TGCGCCAGCAGCCAAGAGTTAGCCCCCACAGATACGCAGTATTTT. Translating gives CASSQELAPTDTQYF. The chain combines TRBV4-3 with TRBJ2-3, with D unresolved. Germline V gene sequence: CDR1 LGHNA, CDR2 YSLEER. The CDR3 is 15 amino acids. V was trimmed by 0 bases and J by 2 bases, leaving 9 bases between them.

This clonotype was detected many times. This chain links TRBV12-3 or TRBV12-4 with TRBJ2-5; D is unclear. The V end was cut by 5 bases, the J end by 1 base, with 8 bases between. The CDR3 is 13 residues long. The CDR3 DNA sequence: TGTGCCAGCAGTCGATCCGGCCAAGAGACCCAGTACTTC. Translation gives CASSRSGQETQYF.